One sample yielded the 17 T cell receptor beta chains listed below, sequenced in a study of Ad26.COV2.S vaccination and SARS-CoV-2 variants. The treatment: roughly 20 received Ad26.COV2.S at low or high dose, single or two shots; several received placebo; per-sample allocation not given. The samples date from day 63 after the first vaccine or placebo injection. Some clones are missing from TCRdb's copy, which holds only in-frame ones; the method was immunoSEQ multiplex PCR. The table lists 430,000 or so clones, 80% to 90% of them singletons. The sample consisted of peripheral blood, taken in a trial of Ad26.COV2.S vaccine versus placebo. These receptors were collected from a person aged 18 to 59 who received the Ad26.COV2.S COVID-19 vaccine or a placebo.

The DNA for the CDR3 is TGTGCCAGCAGCGCTACCGGGACTAGAAGAGATCGCGAGCAGTACTTC. The encoded protein is CASSATGTRRDREQYF. This rearrangement joins TRBV9 to TRBJ2-7, with TRBD2 matching 8 bases. The J segment lost 6 bases and the V segment lost 3 bases, leaving 14 bases of the junction unmatched. From germline, CDR1 is SGDLS and CDR2 YYNGEE. This CDR3 comprises 16 residues.

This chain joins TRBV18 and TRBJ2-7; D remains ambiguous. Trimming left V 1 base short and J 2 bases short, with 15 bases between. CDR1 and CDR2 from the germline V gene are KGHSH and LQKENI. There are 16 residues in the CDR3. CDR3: CASSPQASQLPYEQYV. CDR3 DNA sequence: TGTGCCAGCTCACCACAAGCGTCCCAGCTTCCCTACGAGCAGTACGTC.

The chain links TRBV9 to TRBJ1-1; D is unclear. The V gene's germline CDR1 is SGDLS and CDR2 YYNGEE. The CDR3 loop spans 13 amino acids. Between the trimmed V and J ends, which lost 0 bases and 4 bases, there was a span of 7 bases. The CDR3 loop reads CASSVAYGTEAFF. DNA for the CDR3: TGTGCCAGCAGCGTAGCCTATGGCACTGAAGCTTTCTTT.

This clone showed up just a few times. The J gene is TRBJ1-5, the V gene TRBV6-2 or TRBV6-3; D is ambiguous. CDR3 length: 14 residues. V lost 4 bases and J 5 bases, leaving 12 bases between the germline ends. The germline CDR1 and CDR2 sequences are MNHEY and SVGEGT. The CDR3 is CASSLYGEDQPQHF. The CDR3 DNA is TGTGCCAGCAGTTTATATGGGGAGGATCAGCCCCAGCATTTT.

The CDR3 here is CASSLGQGPGELFF. Written as DNA, the CDR3 is TGCGCCAGCAGCTTGGGACAGGGACCCGGGGAGCTGTTTTTT. The V gene is TRBV5-1, the J gene TRBJ2-2, with 7 bases aligning to TRBD1. The CDR3 runs to 14 residues. The germline V gene has CDR1 SGHRS and CDR2 YFSETQ. The junction had 2 bases not matched to a gene; V was cut back by 0 bases and J by 6 bases.

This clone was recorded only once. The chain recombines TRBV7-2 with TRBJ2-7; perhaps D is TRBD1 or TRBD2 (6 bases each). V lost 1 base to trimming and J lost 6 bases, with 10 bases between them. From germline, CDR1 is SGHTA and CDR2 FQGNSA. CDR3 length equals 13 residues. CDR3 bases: TGTGCCAGCAGCTTAGAGGGGGGATCCGAGCAGTACTTC. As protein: CASSLEGGSEQYF.

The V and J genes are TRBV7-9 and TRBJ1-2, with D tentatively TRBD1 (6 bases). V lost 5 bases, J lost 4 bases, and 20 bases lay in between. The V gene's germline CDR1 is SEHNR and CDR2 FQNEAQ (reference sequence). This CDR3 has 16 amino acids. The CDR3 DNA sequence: TGTGCCAGCAGCATCTCCCTGGACAGACGAGCCTATGGCTACACCTTC. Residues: CASSISLDRRAYGYTF.

Written as DNA, the CDR3 is TGTGCCAGCAGCTTTTACAGGGGTAGCACTGAAGCTTTCTTT. This codes for CASSFYRGSTEAFF. V gene TRBV5-4 combines with J gene TRBJ1-1; 7 nucleotides match TRBD1. The V and J ends lost 2 bases and 4 bases, in that order; junction bases with no gene match: 5. CDR3 length equals 14 residues. CDR1 and CDR2 (germline): SGHNT, YYREEE (reference sequence). Together with reference TRBV5-4 and TRBJ1-1, the CDR3 gives the full variable domain: ETGVTQSPTHLIKTRGQQVTLRCSSQSGHNTVSWYQQALGQGPQFIFQYYREEENGRGNFPPRFSGLQFPNYSSELNVNALELDDSALYLCASSFYRGSTEAFFGQGTRLTVV.

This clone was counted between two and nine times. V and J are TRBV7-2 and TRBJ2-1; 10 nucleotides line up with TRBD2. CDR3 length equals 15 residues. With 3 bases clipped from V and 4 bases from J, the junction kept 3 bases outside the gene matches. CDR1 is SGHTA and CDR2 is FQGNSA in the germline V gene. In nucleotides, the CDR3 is TGTGCCAGCAGCTTGGGACTAGCGAATTACAATGAGCAGTTCTTC. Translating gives CASSLGLANYNEQFF.

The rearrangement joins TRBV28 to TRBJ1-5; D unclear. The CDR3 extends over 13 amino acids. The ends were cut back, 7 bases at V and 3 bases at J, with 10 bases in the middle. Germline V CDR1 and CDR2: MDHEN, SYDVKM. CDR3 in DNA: TGTGCCAGCACTGGAGACATCAATCAGCCCCAGCATTTT. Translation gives CASTGDINQPQHF. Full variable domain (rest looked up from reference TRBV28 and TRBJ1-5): DVKVTQSSRYLVKRTGEKVFLECVQDMDHENMFWYRQDPGLGLRLIYFSYDVKMKEKGDIPEGYSVSREKKERFSLILESASTNQTSMYLCASTGDINQPQHFGDGTRLSIL.

The CDR3, as DNA: TGTGCCAGCAGCCCGGGACTCCGCTATGGCTACACCTTC. It is translated as CASSPGLRYGYTF. The rearrangement links TRBV9 to TRBJ1-2, with D tentatively TRBD1 (5 bases). The CDR3 covers 13 residues. Germline CDR1 is SGDLS and CDR2 is YYNGEE. Between the trimmed V and J ends, which lost 4 bases and 4 bases, there was a span of 11 bases. The full variable domain, in which reference TRBV9 and TRBJ1-2 provide the parts outside the CDR3, is DSGVTQTPKHLITATGQRVTLRCSPRSGDLSVYWYQQSLDQGLQFLIQYYNGEERAKGNILERFSAQQFPDLHSELNLSSLELGDSALYFCASSPGLRYGYTFGSGTRLTVV.

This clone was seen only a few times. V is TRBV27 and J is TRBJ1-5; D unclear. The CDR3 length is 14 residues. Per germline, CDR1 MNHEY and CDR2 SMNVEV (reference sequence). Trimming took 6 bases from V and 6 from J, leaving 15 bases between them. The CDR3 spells CASSPGLEGQPQHF. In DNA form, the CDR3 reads TGTGCCAGCAGCCCCGGGCTAGAGGGTCAGCCCCAGCATTTT.

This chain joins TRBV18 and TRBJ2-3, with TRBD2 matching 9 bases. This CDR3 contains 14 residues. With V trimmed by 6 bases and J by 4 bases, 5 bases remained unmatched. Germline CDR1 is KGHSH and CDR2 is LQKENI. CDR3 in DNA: TGTGCCAGCTCTAGCGGGAGTGGCGCAGATACGCAGTATTTT. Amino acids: CASSSGSGADTQYF.

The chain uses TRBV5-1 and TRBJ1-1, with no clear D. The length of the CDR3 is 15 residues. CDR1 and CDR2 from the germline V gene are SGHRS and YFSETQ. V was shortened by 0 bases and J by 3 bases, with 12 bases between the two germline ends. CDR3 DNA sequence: TGCGCCAGCAGCTTGGGGATACTCGGGGACACTGAAGCTTTCTTT. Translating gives CASSLGILGDTEAFF.

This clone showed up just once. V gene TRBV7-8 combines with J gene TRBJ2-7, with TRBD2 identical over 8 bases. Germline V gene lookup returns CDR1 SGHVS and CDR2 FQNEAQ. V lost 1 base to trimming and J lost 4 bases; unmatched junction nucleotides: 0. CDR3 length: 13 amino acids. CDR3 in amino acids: CASSLGGGYEQYV. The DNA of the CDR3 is TGTGCCAGCAGCTTAGGCGGGGGGTACGAGCAGTACGTC.

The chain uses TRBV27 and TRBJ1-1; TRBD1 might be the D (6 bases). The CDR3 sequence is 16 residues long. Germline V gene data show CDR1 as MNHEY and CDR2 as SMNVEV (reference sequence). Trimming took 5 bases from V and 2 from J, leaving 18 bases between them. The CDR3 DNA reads TGTGCCAGCAGTCGCTGGGGGGCATTGGGAAACACTGAAGCTTTCTTT. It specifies CASSRWGALGNTEAFF.

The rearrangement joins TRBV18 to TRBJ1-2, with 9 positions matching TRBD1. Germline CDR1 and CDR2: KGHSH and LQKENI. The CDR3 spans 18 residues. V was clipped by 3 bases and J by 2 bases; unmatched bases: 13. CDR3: CASSPYGPGQGPNYGYTF. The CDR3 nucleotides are TGTGCCAGCTCACCCTACGGTCCGGGACAGGGTCCGAACTATGGCTACACCTTC.